This T cell receptor beta chain came from a study of T cell changes during pregnancy in multiple sclerosis. From germline, CDR1 is LGHNA and CDR2 YNFKEQ. The CDR3 consists of 14 residues. V dropped 0 bases and J dropped 5 bases, with 11 bases sitting between them. Assay used: immunoSEQ multiplex PCR; TCRdb lists only in-frame clones, some missing. Seen here are 30,000 to 45,000 clones, 80% to 95% observed once, and the top ten hold roughly 1.2%. This clone came up once. What was sequenced was PBMCs (not recorded whether the cells were cultured). The receptor's source is a female donor with multiple sclerosis, enrolled in a pregnancy study. J is TRBJ2-7 and V is TRBV4-2, with D unclear. This CDR3 reads CASSQDLEHNEQYF. In DNA form, the CDR3 reads TGTGCCAGCAGCCAAGATCTAGAGCACAACGAGCAGTACTTC.